The clone carrying this T cell receptor beta chain showed up just a few times. The antigen is undetermined. Germline V gives CDR1 SGHTA, CDR2 FQGNSA. V lost 5 bases and J lost 2; bases outside the gene matches: 15. The CDR3 totals 19 residues. The data belong to a study of blood T cells in healthy people across ages. Study results and limitations: Getting older went along with TCR beta diversity per million T cells dropping roughly linearly.

Together with a sample-barcoded 5' primer, a J-beta primer mix was included in a second PCR lasting roughly 6 to 12 cycles. All cDNA molecules were each tagged by a template-switch adaptor with 12 random nucleotides. From each sample, at least 3 million paired-end reads containing CDR3 were obtained. TCRdb redid the calling of the 5' RACE reads with MiXCR, one entry per CDR3 protein. The repertoire includes about 1.4 million distinct CDR3 sequences, approximately 59% of them detected once, and approximately 7% sits in the top ten. The source of this sequence is a man between 18 and 35 years old in good health. Material: blood. This chain joins TRBV7-2 and TRBJ2-6; 7 nucleotides line up with TRBD1. The CDR3 spells CASSLKQGMYVAGANVLTF. The CDR3 DNA reads TGTGCCAGCAGCCTCAAACAGGGGATGTATGTGGCTGGGGCCAACGTCCTGACTTTC.